One and the same sample provided the 14 T cell receptor beta chains below, sequenced in a study of cytomegalovirus exposure and HLA in healthy donors. Generated by immunoSEQ multiplex PCR, the TCRdb table keeps only in-frame clones and is missing some. The sample records tens of thousands of clones, roughly nine tenths being singletons. Sequencing input: PBMCs. The receptors were gathered from a young man in good health and CMV-seronegative.

V is TRBV28 and J is TRBJ2-1; 7 bases match TRBD2. The ends lost 4 bases at V and 4 bases at J; junction bases unmatched: 10. Germline values: CDR1 MDHEN, CDR2 SYDVKM. This CDR3 has 16 residues. CDR3 residues: CASSWEGRNRYNEQFF. The CDR3 nucleotides are TGTGCCAGCAGTTGGGAGGGAAGGAATCGGTACAATGAGCAGTTCTTC.

The V call is TRBV4-3, the J call TRBJ2-5; 8 nucleotides agree with TRBD1. The germline CDR1 and CDR2 sequences are LGHNA and YSLEER. This CDR3 spans 15 amino acids. The V gene end was trimmed by 0 bases and the J gene end by 6 bases; junction bases not matched to a gene: 6. The CDR3 DNA is TGCGCCAGCAGCCAAGATTTGCAGGGGGCAAAGACCCAGTACTTC. The encoded protein is CASSQDLQGAKTQYF.

This clone was detected once. The chain combines TRBV19 with TRBJ2-3, with D possibly TRBD2 on 5 matching bases. Trimming left V 9 bases short and J 9 bases short, with 10 bases between. The V gene's germline CDR1 is LNHDA and CDR2 SQIVND (reference sequence). The CDR3 consists of 10 residues. The DNA of the CDR3 is TGTGCCAGCGGACTCGAGACGCAGTATTTT. Translating it yields CASGLETQYF.

The chain links TRBV27 to TRBJ2-7; D is ambiguous. CDR3 length equals 17 residues. Deletions cut 0 bases from V and 0 bases from J, with 15 bases between. Germline assignment: CDR1 MNHEY and CDR2 SMNVEV (reference sequence). CDR3: CASSLSWAGKSSYEQYF. CDR3 in DNA: TGTGCCAGCAGTTTATCGTGGGCAGGCAAAAGCTCCTACGAGCAGTACTTC.

The chain carries TRBV6-1 and TRBJ2-2; 7 bases are shared with TRBD2. This CDR3 is built from 15 residues. CDR1 is MNHNS and CDR2 is SASEGT in the germline V gene. V trimming: 1 base; J trimming: 5 bases; junction bases outside the gene matches: 4. The CDR3 DNA reads as TGTGCCAGCAGTGAAGGACTAGCCTATACCGGGGAGCTGTTTTTT. It codes for CASSEGLAYTGELFF.

The J gene is TRBJ1-4, the V gene TRBV28, with unresolved D. The V and J ends lost 6 bases and 5 bases respectively, with 10 bases between them. Germline lookup yields CDR1 MDHEN and CDR2 SYDVKM. CDR3 size: 13 residues. CDR3 residues: CASRLGRNEKLFF. In nucleotides, the CDR3 is TGTGCCAGCAGGTTAGGGAGGAATGAAAAACTGTTTTTT.

The chain carries TRBV7-2 and TRBJ2-3; perhaps TRBD2 as D (5 bases). V shed 7 bases and J shed 2 bases, with 16 bases lying between them. Looked up from germline, CDR1 is SGHTA and CDR2 is FQGNSA. The CDR3 contains 15 residues. The CDR3 reads CASTIQRTLTDTQYF. CDR3 bases: TGTGCCAGCACCATCCAACGGACTCTCACAGATACGCAGTATTTT.

The chain recombines TRBV28 with TRBJ1-5; 8 nucleotides align to TRBD1. Looked up from germline, CDR1 is MDHEN and CDR2 is SYDVKM. The V and J ends lost 5 bases and 6 bases, in that order; junction bases with no gene match: 9. CDR3 length equals 15 residues. The CDR3 nucleotides are TGTGCCAGCAGTCCATCACAGGGGGAAGGTCAGCCCCAGCATTTT. Translating gives CASSPSQGEGQPQHF.

The chain is built from TRBV10-3 and TRBJ1-4, with D perhaps matching TRBD1 (6 bases). Per germline, CDR1 ENHRY and CDR2 SYGVKD. This CDR3 spans 15 amino acids. V was shortened by 6 bases and J by 5 bases, with 16 bases between the two germline ends. CDR3 in amino acids: CAISPSQGGNEKLFF. CDR3 sequence (DNA): TGTGCCATCAGCCCCTCACAGGGAGGGAATGAAAAACTGTTTTTT.

The chain links TRBV4-2 to TRBJ2-5; possibly TRBD1 for D (5 bases). The CDR3 is 15 amino acids. V lost 0 bases to trimming and J lost 4 bases, with 12 bases between them. The germline V gene encodes CDR1 LGHNA and CDR2 YNFKEQ. The CDR3 is CASSQDKYRRETQYF. The CDR3 region has the DNA TGTGCCAGCAGCCAAGATAAGTACAGGAGAGAGACCCAGTACTTC.

This clone was seen just once. V gene TRBV27 combines with J gene TRBJ1-2, with TRBD1 as a possible D gene (5 bases). Trimming left V 6 bases short and J 3 bases short, with 8 bases between. The germline V gene encodes CDR1 MNHEY and CDR2 SMNVEV (reference sequence). The CDR3 length is 12 residues. The CDR3 nucleotides read TGTGCCAGCAGGGGCAGGGACTATGGCTACACCTTC. The encoded protein is CASRGRDYGYTF.

The chain employs TRBV2 and TRBJ1-4, with TRBD1 identical over 7 bases. The CDR3 covers 15 residues. Losses at the gene ends were 9 bases for V and 0 bases for J; bases not matched to a gene: 7. Germline V gene sequence: CDR1 SNHLY, CDR2 FYNNEI. The CDR3 nucleotides are TGTGCCAGTAGTCCGGGACAGACAACTAATGAAAAACTGTTTTTT. Its translation is CASSPGQTTNEKLFF.

The chain recombines TRBV2 with TRBJ2-2; TRBD1 matches at 8 bases. CDR1 SNHLY and CDR2 FYNNEI come from the germline V gene. The V and J ends lost 8 bases and 3 bases, in that order; junction bases with no gene match: 2. The CDR3 length is 13 residues. The CDR3 loop reads CASDRGDTGELFF. The CDR3 nucleotides are TGTGCCAGCGACAGGGGTGACACCGGGGAGCTGTTTTTT.

V and J are TRBV7-8 and TRBJ2-1; possible D gene TRBD1, 6 bases. V was shortened by 1 base and J by 4 bases, with 8 bases between the two germline ends. This CDR3 spans 14 amino acids. Germline loops: CDR1 SGHVS, CDR2 FQNEAQ. Here the CDR3 DNA reads TGTGCCAGCAGCTTAGGCACAGGGTACAATGAGCAGTTCTTC. It translates to CASSLGTGYNEQFF.